These T cell receptor beta chains were read from a single sample in a study of PD-1 blockade in classical Hodgkin lymphoma. This table comes from immunoSEQ multiplex PCR, and its TCRdb copy is limited to in-frame clones, with some not included. The profile shows nearly 25,000 clones, 60% to 85% of them singletons. Sequences were derived from peripheral blood mononuclear cells (PBMCs), sampled before the second cycle of nivolumab. The source is a human donor with classical Hodgkin lymphoma. The CDR3 runs from the conserved cysteine through the conserved F or W.

14	TRBV6-5	TRBJ1-1	CASSLARTNTEAFF
17	TRBV4-1	TRBJ2-5	CASSQVGRSRGRETQYF
14	TRBV10-1	TRBJ2-1	CASSSLDPDNEQFF
13	TRBV6-5	TRBJ1-1	CASSRGVFTEAFF
17	TRBV5-4	TRBJ2-3	CASSLSGPAKPTDTQYF
15	TRBV6-5	TRBJ1-1	CASSPTRQGNTEAFF
12	TRBV19	TRBJ2-1	CASSIGREEQFF
15	TRBV7-9	TRBJ2-1	CASSYRLAVYNEQFF
15	TRBV21-1	TRBJ2-7	CASSKSLPGGYEQYF
13	TRBV6-5	TRBJ1-2	CASRGQGIYGYTF
15	TRBV18	TRBJ2-3	CASSLPGAMGDTQYF
13	TRBV9	TRBJ2-1	CASSVGDYNEQFF
12	TRBV7-9	TRBJ1-5	CASSLGPQPQHF
15	TRBV7-9	TRBJ1-3	CASSLAISSGNTIYF
15	TRBV9	TRBJ1-2	CASSASGTGADGYTF
16	TRBV28	TRBJ2-2	CASSRGTGFYTGELFF